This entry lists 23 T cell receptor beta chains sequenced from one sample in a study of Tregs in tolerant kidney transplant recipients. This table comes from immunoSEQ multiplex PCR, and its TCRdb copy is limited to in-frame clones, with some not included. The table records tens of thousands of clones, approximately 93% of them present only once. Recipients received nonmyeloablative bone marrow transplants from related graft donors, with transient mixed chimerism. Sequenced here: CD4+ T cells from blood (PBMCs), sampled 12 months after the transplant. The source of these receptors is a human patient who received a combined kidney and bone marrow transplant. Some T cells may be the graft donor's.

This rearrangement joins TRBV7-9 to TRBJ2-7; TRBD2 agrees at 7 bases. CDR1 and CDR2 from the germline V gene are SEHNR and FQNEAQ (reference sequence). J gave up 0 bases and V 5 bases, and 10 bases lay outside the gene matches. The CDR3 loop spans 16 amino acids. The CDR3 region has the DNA TGTGCCAGCAGCGTCGGACTAGGCGCCTACTCCTACGAGCAGTACTTC. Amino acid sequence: CASSVGLGAYSYEQYF.

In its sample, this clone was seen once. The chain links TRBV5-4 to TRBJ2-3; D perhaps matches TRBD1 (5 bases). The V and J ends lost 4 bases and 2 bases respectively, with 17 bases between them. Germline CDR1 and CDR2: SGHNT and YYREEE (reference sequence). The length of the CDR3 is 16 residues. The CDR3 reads CASSLPGQVPTDTQYF. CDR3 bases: TGTGCCAGCAGCCTTCCAGGGCAGGTCCCCACAGATACGCAGTATTTT.

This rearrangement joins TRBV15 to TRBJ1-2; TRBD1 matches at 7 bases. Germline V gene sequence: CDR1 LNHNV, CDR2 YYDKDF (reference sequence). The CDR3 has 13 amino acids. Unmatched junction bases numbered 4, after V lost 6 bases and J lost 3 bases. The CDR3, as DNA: TGTGCCACCAGACGACAGGGTCACTATGGCTACACCTTC. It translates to CATRRQGHYGYTF.

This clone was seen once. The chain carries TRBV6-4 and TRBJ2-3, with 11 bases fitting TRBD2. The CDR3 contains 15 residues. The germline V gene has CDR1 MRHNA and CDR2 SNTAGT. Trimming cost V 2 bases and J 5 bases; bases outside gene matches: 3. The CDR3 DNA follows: TGTGCCAGCAGTGACGGGCTAGCGGGGGGAGATACGCAGTATTTT. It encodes CASSDGLAGGDTQYF.

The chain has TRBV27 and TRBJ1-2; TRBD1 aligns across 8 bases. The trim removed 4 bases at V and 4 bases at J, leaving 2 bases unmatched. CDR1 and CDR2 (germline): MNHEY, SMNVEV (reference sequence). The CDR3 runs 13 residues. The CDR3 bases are TGTGCCAGCAGTTCAGGGGGCGGCTATGGCTACACCTTC. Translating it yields CASSSGGGYGYTF.

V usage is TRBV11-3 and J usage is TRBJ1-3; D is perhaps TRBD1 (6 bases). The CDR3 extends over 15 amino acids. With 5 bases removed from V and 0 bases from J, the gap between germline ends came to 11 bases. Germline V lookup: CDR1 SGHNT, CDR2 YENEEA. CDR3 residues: CASSPTGPSGNTIYF. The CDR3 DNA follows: TGTGCCAGCAGCCCGACAGGACCCTCTGGAAACACCATATATTTT. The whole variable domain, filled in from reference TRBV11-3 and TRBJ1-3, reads EAGVVQSPRYKIIEKKQPVAFWCNPISGHNTLYWYLQNLGQGPELLIRYENEEAVDDSQLPKDRFSAERLKGVDSTLKIQPAELGDSAVYLCASSPTGPSGNTIYFGEGSWLTVV.

CDR3: CASSQLTGEDEQFF. In DNA, the CDR3 is TGCGCCAGCAGTCAGCTCACGGGAGAGGACGAGCAGTTCTTC. The chain uses TRBV5-1 and TRBJ2-1; a weak D match, TRBD2 (6 bases). Trimming removed 5 bases at V and 10 bases at J, with 19 bases between. In germline, CDR1 is SGHRS, CDR2 YFSETQ. The CDR3 loop spans 14 amino acids.

The CDR3 region is CASSPRQGFRETQYF. In nucleotides, the CDR3 is TGTGCCAGCTCACCCAGACAAGGCTTCCGGGAGACCCAGTACTTC. The V call is TRBV18, the J call TRBJ2-5, with unresolved D. The CDR3 is made up of 15 amino acids. V was trimmed by 3 bases and J by 5 bases, leaving 16 bases between them. Germline CDR1 KGHSH, CDR2 LQKENI.

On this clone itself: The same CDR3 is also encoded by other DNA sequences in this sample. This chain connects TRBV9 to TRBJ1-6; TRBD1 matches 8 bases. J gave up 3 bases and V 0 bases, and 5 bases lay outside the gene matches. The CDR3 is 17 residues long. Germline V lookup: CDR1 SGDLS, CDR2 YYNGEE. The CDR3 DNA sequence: TGTGCCAGCAGCGTAGCTGGACAGGGTTACTATAATTCACCCCTCCACTTT. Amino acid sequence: CASSVAGQGYYNSPLHF.

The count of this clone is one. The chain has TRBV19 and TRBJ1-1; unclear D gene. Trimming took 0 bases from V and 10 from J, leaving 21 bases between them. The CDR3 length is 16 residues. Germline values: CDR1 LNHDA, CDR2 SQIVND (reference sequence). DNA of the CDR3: TGTGCCAGTAGTATAGATCGGGAGGGAATTTTAAGTGGAGCTTTCTTT. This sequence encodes CASSIDREGILSGAFF.

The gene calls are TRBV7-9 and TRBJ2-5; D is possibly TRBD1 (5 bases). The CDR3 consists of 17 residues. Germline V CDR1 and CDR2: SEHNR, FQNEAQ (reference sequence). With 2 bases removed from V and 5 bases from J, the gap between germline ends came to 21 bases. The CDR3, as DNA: TGTGCCAGCAGCTTACGATACACGTCAGGGCTAGGGGAGACCCAGTACTTC. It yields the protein CASSLRYTSGLGETQYF. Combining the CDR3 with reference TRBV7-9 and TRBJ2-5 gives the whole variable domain DTGVSQNPRHKITKRGQNVTFRCDPISEHNRLYWYRQTLGQGPEFLTYFQNEAQLEKSRLLSDRFSAERPKGSFSTLEIQRTEQGDSAMYLCASSLRYTSGLGETQYFGPGTRLLVL.

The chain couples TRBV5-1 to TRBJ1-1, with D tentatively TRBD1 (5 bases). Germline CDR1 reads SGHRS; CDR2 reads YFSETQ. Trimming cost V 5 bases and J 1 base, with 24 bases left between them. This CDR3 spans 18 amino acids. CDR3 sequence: CASRSPERARASNTEAFF. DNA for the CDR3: TGCGCCAGCAGATCACCCGAAAGGGCCAGGGCATCGAACACTGAAGCTTTCTTT.

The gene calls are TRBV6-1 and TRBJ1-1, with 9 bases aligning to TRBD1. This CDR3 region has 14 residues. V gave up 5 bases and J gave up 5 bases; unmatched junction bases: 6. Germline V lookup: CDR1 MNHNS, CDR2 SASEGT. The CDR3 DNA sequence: TGTGCCAGCAGTTCAATACAGGGGGCAACTGAAGCTTTCTTT. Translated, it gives CASSSIQGATEAFF.

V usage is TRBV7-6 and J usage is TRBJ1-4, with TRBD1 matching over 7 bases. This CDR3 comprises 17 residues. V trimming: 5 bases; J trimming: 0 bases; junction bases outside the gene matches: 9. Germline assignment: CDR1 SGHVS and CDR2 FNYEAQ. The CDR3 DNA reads TGTGCCAGCAGCCCCCCGGACAGGCGTGCAACTAATGAAAAACTGTTTTTT. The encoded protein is CASSPPDRRATNEKLFF.

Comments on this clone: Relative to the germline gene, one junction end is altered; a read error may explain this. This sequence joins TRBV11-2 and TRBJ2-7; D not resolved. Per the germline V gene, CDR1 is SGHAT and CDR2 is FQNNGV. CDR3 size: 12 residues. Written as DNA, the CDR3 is TGTGCCAGCAGCTTAGGGTCCTCCGGCGAGGACTTC. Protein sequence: CASSLGSSGEDF.

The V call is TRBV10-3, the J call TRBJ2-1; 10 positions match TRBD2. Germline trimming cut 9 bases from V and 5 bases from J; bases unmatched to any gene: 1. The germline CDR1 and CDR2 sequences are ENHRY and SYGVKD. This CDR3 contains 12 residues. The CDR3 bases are TGTGCCATAGCGGGAGGGAACAATGAGCAGTTCTTC. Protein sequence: CAIAGGNNEQFF.

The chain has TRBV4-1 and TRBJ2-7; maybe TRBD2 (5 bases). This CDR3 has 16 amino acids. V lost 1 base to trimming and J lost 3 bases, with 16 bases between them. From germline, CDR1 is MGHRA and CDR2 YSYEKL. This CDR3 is CASSQVTTASSYEQYF. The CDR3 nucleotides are TGCGCCAGCAGCCAAGTGACAACGGCTAGCAGCTACGAGCAGTACTTC.

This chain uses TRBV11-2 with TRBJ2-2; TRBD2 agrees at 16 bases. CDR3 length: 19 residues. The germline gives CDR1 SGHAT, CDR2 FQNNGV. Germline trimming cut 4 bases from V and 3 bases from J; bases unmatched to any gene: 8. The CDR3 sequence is CASSYGTSGRAADTGELFF. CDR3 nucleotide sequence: TGTGCCAGCAGCTACGGGACTAGCGGGAGGGCCGCCGACACCGGGGAGCTGTTTTTT.

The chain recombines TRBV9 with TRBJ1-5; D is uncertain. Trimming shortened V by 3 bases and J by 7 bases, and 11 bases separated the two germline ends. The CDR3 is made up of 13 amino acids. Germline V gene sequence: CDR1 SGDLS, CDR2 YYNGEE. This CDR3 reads CASSAGRNQPQHF. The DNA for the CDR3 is TGTGCCAGCAGCGCCGGGAGAAACCAGCCCCAGCATTTT. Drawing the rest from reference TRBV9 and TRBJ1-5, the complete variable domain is DSGVTQTPKHLITATGQRVTLRCSPRSGDLSVYWYQQSLDQGLQFLIQYYNGEERAKGNILERFSAQQFPDLHSELNLSSLELGDSALYFCASSAGRNQPQHFGDGTRLSIL.

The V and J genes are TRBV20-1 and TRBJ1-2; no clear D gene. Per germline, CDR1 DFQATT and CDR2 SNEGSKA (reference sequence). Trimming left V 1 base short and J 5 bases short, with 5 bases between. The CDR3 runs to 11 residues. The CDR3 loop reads CSARGAYGYTF. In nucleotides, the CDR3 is TGCAGTGCTAGAGGGGCATATGGCTACACCTTC.

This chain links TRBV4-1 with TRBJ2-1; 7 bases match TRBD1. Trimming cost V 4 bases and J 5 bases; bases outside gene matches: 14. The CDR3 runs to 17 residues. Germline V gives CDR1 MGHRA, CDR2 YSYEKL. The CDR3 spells CASSPRGVQGPNNEQFF. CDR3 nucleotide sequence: TGCGCCAGCAGCCCCCGAGGGGTACAGGGGCCAAACAATGAGCAGTTCTTC.

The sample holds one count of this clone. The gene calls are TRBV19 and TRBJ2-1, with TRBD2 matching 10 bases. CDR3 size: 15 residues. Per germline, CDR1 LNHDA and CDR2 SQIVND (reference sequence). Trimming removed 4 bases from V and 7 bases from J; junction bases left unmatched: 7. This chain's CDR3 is CASSTQSGRGNEQFF. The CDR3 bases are TGTGCCAGTAGTACACAAAGCGGGAGGGGTAATGAGCAGTTCTTC.

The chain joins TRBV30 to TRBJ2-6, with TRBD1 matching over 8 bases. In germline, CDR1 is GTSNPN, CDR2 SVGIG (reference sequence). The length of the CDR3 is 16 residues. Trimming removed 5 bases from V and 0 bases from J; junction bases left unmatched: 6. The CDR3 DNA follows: TGTGCCTGGTACAGGGGGACCGGCTCTGGGGCCAACGTCCTGACTTTC. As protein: CAWYRGTGSGANVLTF. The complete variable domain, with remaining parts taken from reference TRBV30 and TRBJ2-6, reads SQTIHQWPATLVQPVGSPLSLECTVEGTSNPNLYWYRQAAGRGLQLLFYSVGIGQISSEVPQNLSASRPQDRQFILSSKKLLLSDSGFYLCAWYRGTGSGANVLTFGAGSRLTVL.